This TCR beta chain comes out of a study of blood T cell repertoires in COVID-19 (dated by TCRdb to the early 2020s). Describing the broader study: Samples covering the acute and convalescent phases of COVID-19 were provided by collaborators in the United States, Italy and Spain. Where available, HLA class I and class II types were taken from metadata supplied by the sample provider and were not determined by assay-based typing. The sample metadata nearly always contained a de-identified subject ID, COVID-19 status, age in years and sex. The samples were drawn from two sources: the first 160 participants of the ongoing ImmuneRACE study, and over 1,000 subjects contributed by 6 global collaborators. The dataset comprised deeply sampled blood TCRbeta repertoires from subjects exposed to, actively infected with, or recovered from COVID-19. A freely available public database, intended as a resource for researchers studying the immune response to SARS-CoV-2, is where the repertoires were released. The prospective study material was composed of cDNA or gDNA derived from T cells, B-cell-depleted T cells, or PBMCs. The paper as a whole reports these results and caveats: Clinical and demographic metadata were provided uncurated, with the amount varying by source and participant.

As regards this clone: Its antigen is unknown. The input lacks base qualities; no much larger clone sits a single base away.

The collaborating institutions used their own protocols to collect whole blood in K2EDTA tubes. For TCRbeta analysis, collaborators shipped samples as frozen whole blood, isolated PBMCs, or DNA extracted from either of those sample types. The CDR3 holds 15 amino acids from the cysteine to the phenylalanine. Kept here is only the CDR3 DNA, which spans 45 bases and is read in frame from base 1. Compared with germline, V lacks 4 bases and J lacks 4 bases; bases without a gene match: 8. CDR1 and CDR2 were assigned from the germline V gene (reference sequence) as LGHDT and YNNKEL. The immunoSEQ Assay, a bias-controlled multiplex PCR, was used to amplify TCRbeta CDR3 regions from genomic DNA. The original methods were these. Nucleated cell counts per sample were estimated from amplification of reference gene primers within the assay. To quantify the absolute abundance of each unique TCRbeta CDR3 rearrangement, sequence reads were collapsed and filtered. Productive Simpson clonality was computed per sample as the square root of Simpson's diversity index over productive rearrangements. The table was pulled from immuneACCESS by TCRdb, which kept in-frame rearrangements only. Such tables lose some clones; where checked, under half of the loss comes from unresolved V genes, and the rest has no known cause. V, J and clone size were drawn from that table, and D and trimming were deduced from the DNA. Within this sample are some 28,000 clones, with around 88% of them counted one time only. About 17% of the sample is in the top ten clones.

This clonotype originated in a human donor in a cohort sampled during active COVID-19. The sample taken for sequencing was peripheral blood. This receptor chain uses TRBV3-1 (or the pseudogene TRBV3-2) and TRBJ1-2; 8 middle bases align to TRBD1. The DNA sequence is given as TGTGCCAGCAGCCTCACCACAGGACAGGGCTATGGCTACACCTTC. Translated, this is CASSLTTGQGYGYTF.